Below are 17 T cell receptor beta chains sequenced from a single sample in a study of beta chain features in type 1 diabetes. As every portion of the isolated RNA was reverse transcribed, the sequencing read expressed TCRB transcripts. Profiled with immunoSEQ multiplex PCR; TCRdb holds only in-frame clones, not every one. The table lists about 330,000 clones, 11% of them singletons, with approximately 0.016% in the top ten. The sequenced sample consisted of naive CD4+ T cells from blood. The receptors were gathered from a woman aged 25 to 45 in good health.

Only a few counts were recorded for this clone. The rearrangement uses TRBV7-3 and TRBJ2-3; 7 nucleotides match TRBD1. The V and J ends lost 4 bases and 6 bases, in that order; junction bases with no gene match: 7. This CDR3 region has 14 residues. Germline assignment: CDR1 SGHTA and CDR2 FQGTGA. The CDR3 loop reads CASSSTGTVDTQYF. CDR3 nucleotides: TGTGCCAGCAGCTCAACCGGGACAGTTGATACGCAGTATTTT. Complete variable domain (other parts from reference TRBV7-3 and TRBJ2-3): GAGVSQTPSNKVTEKGKYVELRCDPISGHTALYWYRQSLGQGPEFLIYFQGTGAADDSGLPNDRFFAVRPEGSVSTLKIQRTERGDSAVYLCASSSTGTVDTQYFGPGTRLTVL.

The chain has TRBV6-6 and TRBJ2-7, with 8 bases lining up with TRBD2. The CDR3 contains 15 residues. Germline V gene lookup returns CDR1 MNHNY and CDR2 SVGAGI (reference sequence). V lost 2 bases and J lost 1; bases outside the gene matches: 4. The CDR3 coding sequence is TGTGCCAGCAGTTACCTGACTAGCGCATCCTACGAGCAGTACTTC. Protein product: CASSYLTSASYEQYF.

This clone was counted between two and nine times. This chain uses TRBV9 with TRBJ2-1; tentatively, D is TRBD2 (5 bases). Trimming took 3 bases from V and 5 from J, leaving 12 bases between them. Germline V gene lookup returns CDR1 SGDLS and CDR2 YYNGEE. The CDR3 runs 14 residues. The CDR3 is CASSAILVNNEQFF. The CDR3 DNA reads TGTGCCAGCAGCGCAATACTAGTTAACAATGAGCAGTTCTTC.

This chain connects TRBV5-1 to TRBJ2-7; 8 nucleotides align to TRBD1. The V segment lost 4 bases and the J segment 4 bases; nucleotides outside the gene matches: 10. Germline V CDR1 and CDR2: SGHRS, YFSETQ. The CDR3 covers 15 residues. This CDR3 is CASSHSTGDAYEQYF. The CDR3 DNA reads TGCGCCAGCAGCCACTCGACAGGGGATGCATACGAGCAGTACTTC.

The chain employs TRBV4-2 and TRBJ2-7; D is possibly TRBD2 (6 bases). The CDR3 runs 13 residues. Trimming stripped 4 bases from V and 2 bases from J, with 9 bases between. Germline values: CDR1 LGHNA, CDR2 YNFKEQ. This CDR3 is CASSLGLPYEQYF. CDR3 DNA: TGTGCCAGCAGCCTGGGACTTCCCTACGAGCAGTACTTC.

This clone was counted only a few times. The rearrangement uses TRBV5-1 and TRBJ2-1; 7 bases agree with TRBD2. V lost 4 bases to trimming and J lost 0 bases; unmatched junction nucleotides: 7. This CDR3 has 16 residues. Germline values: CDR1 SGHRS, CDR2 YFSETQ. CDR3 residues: CASSISSGSSYNEQFF. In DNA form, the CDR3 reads TGCGCCAGCAGCATTTCTAGCGGAAGCTCCTACAATGAGCAGTTCTTC.

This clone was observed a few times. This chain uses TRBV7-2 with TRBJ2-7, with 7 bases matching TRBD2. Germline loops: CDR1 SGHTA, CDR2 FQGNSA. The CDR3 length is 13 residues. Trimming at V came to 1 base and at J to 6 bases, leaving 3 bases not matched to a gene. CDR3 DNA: TGTGCCAGCAGCTTAGGCGGGGGAGGCGAGCAGTACTTC. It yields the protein CASSLGGGGEQYF.

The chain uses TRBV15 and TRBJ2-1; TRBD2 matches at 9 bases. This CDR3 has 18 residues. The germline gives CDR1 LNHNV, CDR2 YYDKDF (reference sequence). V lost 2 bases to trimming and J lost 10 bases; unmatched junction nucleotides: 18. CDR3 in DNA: TGTGCCACCAGCAGATTAAATCCCCGGCTAGCGGGAAAGGAGGAGCAGTTCTTC. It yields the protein CATSRLNPRLAGKEEQFF.

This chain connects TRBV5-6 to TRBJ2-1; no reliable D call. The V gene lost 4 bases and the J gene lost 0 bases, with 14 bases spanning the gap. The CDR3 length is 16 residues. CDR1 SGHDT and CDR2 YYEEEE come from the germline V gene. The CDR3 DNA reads TGTGCCAGCAGCGATCGGGTCCGGAGCTCCTACAATGAGCAGTTCTTC. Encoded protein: CASSDRVRSSYNEQFF.

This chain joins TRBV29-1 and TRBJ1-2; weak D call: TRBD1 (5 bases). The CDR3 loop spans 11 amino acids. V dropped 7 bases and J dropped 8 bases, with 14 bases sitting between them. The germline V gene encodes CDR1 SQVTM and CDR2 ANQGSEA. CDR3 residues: CSARDGGGYTF. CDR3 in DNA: TGCAGCGCTAGAGACGGGGGAGGCTACACCTTC.

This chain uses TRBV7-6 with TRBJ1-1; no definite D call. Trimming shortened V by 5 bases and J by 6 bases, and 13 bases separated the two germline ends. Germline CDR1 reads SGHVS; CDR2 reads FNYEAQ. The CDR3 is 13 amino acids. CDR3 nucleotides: TGTGCCAGCAGCGAAGTGAGAGAGGCTGAAGCTTTCTTT. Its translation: CASSEVREAEAFF.

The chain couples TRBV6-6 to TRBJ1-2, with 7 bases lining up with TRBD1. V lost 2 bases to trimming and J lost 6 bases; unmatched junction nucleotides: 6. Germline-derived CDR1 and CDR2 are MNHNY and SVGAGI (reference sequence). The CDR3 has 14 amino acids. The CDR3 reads CASSYPDRENGYTF. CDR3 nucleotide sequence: TGTGCCAGCAGTTACCCCGACAGGGAAAATGGCTACACCTTC.

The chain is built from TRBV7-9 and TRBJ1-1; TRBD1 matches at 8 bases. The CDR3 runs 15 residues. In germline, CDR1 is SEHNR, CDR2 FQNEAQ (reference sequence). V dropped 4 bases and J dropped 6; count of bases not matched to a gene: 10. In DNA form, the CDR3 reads TGTGCCAGCAGCTCCTACAGGGGGATGAAAGCTGAAGCTTTCTTT. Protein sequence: CASSSYRGMKAEAFF.

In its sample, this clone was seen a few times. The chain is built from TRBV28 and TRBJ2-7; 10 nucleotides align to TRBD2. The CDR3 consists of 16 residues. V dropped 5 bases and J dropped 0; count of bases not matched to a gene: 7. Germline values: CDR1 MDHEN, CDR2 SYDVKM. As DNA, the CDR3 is TGTGCCAGCAGTCCAACGACTAGCGGGCTCTCCTACGAGCAGTACTTC. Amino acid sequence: CASSPTTSGLSYEQYF.

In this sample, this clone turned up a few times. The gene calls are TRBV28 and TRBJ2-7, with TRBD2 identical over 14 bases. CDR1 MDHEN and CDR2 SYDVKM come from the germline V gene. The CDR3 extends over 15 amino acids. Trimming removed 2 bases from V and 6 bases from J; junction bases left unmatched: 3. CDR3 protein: CASSLGTSGRREQYF. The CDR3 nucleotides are TGTGCCAGCAGTTTAGGGACTAGCGGGAGACGCGAGCAGTACTTC.

The chain's CDR3 is CATRPGANYEQYF. CDR3 DNA: TGTGCTACACGGCCAGGGGCGAATTACGAGCAGTACTTC. The rearrangement uses TRBV30 and TRBJ2-5; D is perhaps TRBD1 (6 bases). The tail of the sequence fits TRBJ2-7 better, so the J call may be wrong. The CDR3 runs to 13 residues. CDR1 and CDR2 (germline): GTSNPN, SVGIG (reference sequence).

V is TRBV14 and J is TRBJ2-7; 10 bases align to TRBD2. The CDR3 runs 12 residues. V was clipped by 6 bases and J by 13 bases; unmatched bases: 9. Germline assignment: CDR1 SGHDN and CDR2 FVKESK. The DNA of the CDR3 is TGTGCCAGCAGTTACGTAGCGGGAGGACTTTACTTC. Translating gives CASSYVAGGLYF. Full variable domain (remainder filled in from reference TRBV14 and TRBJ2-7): EAGVTQFPSHSVIEKGQTVTLRCDPISGHDNLYWYRRVMGKEIKFLLHFVKESKQDESGMPNNRFLAERTGGTYSTLKVQPAELEDSGVYFCASSYVAGGLYFGPGTRLTVT.